The rows below give T cell receptor beta chains drawn from one sample of a study of graft-versus-host responses after intestinal transplantation. Clones were sequenced by immunoSEQ multiplex PCR, and TCRdb holds only the in-frame ones, with some missing. Among 70,000 to 75,000 clones listed, about 89% were seen once. These receptors have no identified antigens. The sample consisted of unstimulated CD8+ T cells sorted from spleen or lymph node cells, taken before intestinal transplant. The receptors originated from a human donor who received an intestinal transplant. Both conserved end residues are part of each CDR3. The order of the fields is V gene, J gene, clone size, D gene, CDR3 DNA, CDR3 protein. D genes are given only for firm matches. Rows give clone size only sometimes, using once, few, many, or a class for an expanded clone.

>TRBV27|TRBJ2-1|NA|TRBD1
TGTGCCAGCAGTTTATACCAGGGGGCGGGTGAGCAGTTCTTC
CASSLYQGAGEQFF
>TRBV28|TRBJ2-7|once|NA
TGTGCCAGCAGTACGACTTACGAGCAGTACTTC
CASSTTYEQYF
>TRBV7-7|TRBJ2-5|NA|TRBD1
TGTGCTAGCAGCTCTCACAGGGGGGAAGGGGAGACCCAGTACTTC
CASSSHRGEGETQYF
>TRBV5-5|TRBJ1-5|NA|NA
TGTGCCAGCAGCTTGGACAGGAGCAATCAGCCCCAGCATTTT
CASSLDRSNQPQHF
>TRBV7-6|TRBJ1-2|NA|NA
TGTGCCAGCAGCTTAGGGAGGGGTTATGGCTACACCTTC
CASSLGRGYGYTF
>TRBV5-1|TRBJ1-2|NA|NA
TGCGCCAGCAGCTTGGCCAGGGAGGATGACTATGGCTACACCTTC
CASSLAREDDYGYTF
>TRBV4-1|TRBJ2-3|NA|TRBD2
TGCGCCAGCAGCCAAGATGGAGCGGGGGAGGCGACAGATACGCAGTATTTT
CASSQDGAGEATDTQYF
>TRBV28|TRBJ2-1|NA|TRBD2
TGTGCCAGCAGATCGACGGGGGGAAACAATGAGCAGTTCTTC
CASRSTGGNNEQFF
>TRBV29-1|TRBJ2-1|once|TRBD1
TGCAGCGTTGAGAGGACAGGGGAGTTCTTC
CSVERTGEFF
>TRBV9|TRBJ2-1|NA|TRBD2
TGTGCCAGCAACCCTAGCGGGTCGCCCTACAATGAGCAGTTCTTC
CASNPSGSPYNEQFF
>TRBV6-1|TRBJ2-7|NA|NA
TGTGCCAGCGGACCGGGACTGAGCTCCTACGAGCAGTACTTC
CASGPGLSSYEQYF
>TRBV10-2|TRBJ1-2|NA|NA
TGCGCCAGCCTCCGCCTATCCCCCCATAACTATGGCTACACCTTC
CASLRLSPHNYGYTF
>TRBV9|TRBJ2-1|few|TRBD2
TGTGCCAGCAGCCAAGGGGCAGCGGGATGGGTCGCGGATGAGCAGTTCTTC
CASSQGAAGWVADEQFF
>TRBV4-1|TRBJ2-7|NA|TRBD1
TGCGCCAGCAGCCTAGGTACGGGACAGGGGGCCTACGAGCAGTACTTC
CASSLGTGQGAYEQYF
>TRBV6-1|TRBJ2-7|NA|NA
TGTGCCAGCAGTGACCCCCTGACTATTCTCTACGAGCAGTACTTC
CASSDPLTILYEQYF
>TRBV6-1|TRBJ1-2|NA|NA
TGTGCCAGCAACTTTAGAAAGACAGAAGATGGCTACACCTTC
CASNFRKTEDGYTF
>TRBV9|TRBJ2-1|NA|NA
TGTGCCAGCAGCGTAGGTCACAGTGCCCTTTCCTACAATGAGCAGTTCTTC
CASSVGHSALSYNEQFF
>TRBV7-6|TRBJ2-7|NA|NA
TGTGCCAGCAGCCCAGAGGGTGGGACACCAAACGGCGAGCAGTACTTC
CASSPEGGTPNGEQYF
>TRBV2|TRBJ1-3|once|NA
TGTGCCAGCACCGGCCCCATAACCGACTCTTCCAACACCATATATTTT
CASTGPITDSSNTIYF
>TRBV6-5|TRBJ1-5|NA|TRBD1
TGTGCCAGCAGTTCGGACAGGGGCAATCAGCCCCAGCATTTT
CASSSDRGNQPQHF
>TRBV5-1|TRBJ2-7|NA|NA
TGCGCCAGCAGCTTGGTCGGCTACGAGCAGTACTTC
CASSLVGYEQYF
>TRBV6-5|TRBJ1-5|NA|NA
TGTGCCAGCAGTTACTCGGCGGGGGCTGGTCAGCCCCAGCATTTT
CASSYSAGAGQPQHF
>TRBV13|TRBJ1-3|once|NA
TGTGCCAGCAGCTTAGGGGCGGGGGGATCAGCTGGAAACACCATATATTTT
CASSLGAGGSAGNTIYF
>TRBV11-2|TRBJ2-2|NA|TRBD2
TGTGCCAGCAGCTTAGCCCTAGCGGGGGGAGTGGTCGTCGGGGAGCTGTTTTTT
CASSLALAGGVVVGELFF
>TRBV11-2|TRBJ1-1|NA|NA
TGTGCCAGCAGCTGGGGGGTGGGGGCTGAAGCTTTCTTT
CASSWGVGAEAFF
>TRBV7-9|TRBJ2-7|NA|TRBD2
TGTGCCAGCAGCTCCATTGTGTTTAGCGGGAGAACCCGCTCCTACGAGCAGTACTTC
CASSSIVFSGRTRSYEQYF
>TRBV2|TRBJ2-6|NA|NA
TGTGCCAGCAGTGACCCTCCCAGCTCTGGGGCCAACGTCCTGACTTTC
CASSDPPSSGANVLTF
>TRBV7-9|TRBJ2-5|medium-sized|NA
TGTGCCAGCAGCTTCTACAGGGCGGACCTCGGCCAGTACTTC
CASSFYRADLGQYF
>TRBV28|TRBJ2-7|once|TRBD2
TGTGCCAGCACCTGGGAGGGAGGCAGCTACGAGCAGTACTTC
CASTWEGGSYEQYF
>TRBV30|TRBJ2-7|NA|NA
TGTGCCTGGAGGGCCGGGACTGAAGCCTACGAGCAGTACTTC
CAWRAGTEAYEQYF
>TRBV9|TRBJ2-6|NA|NA
TGTGCCAGCAGCGTAGCTTTCGGAGTTTCTGGGGCCAACGTCCTGACTTTC
CASSVAFGVSGANVLTF
>TRBV27|TRBJ2-7|NA|NA
TGTGCCAGCAGTTTAGCCTCCGGTTCCGTCTCCTACGAGCAGTACTTC
CASSLASGSVSYEQYF
>TRBV2|TRBJ1-4|once|NA
TGTGCCGCCGGAATTCGACAAGCAACTAATGAAAAACTGTTTTTT
CAAGIRQATNEKLFF
>TRBV9|TRBJ2-7|NA|NA
TGTGCCAGCAGCGTAGGCGCGGGGGCTTCTGGCGAGCAGTACTTC
CASSVGAGASGEQYF
>TRBV2|TRBJ1-1|NA|NA
TGTGCCAGCAGCCGGGGGACTATCTTGAGCACTGAAGCTTTCTTT
CASSRGTILSTEAFF
>TRBV12-1|TRBJ2-5|NA|NA
TGTGCCAGCAGCTTTGTTGACGGGAAGTACCAAGAGACCCAGTACTTC
CASSFVDGKYQETQYF
>TRBV6-1|TRBJ2-7|NA|NA
TGTGCCAGCAGTGAAATCTTGGAGCGCGAGCAGTACTTC
CASSEILEREQYF
>TRBV7-9|TRBJ2-1|few|NA
TGTGCCAGCAGCCGGGGAGTTAATGAGCAGTTCTTC
CASSRGVNEQFF
>TRBV6-4|TRBJ2-3|once|TRBD2
TGTGCCAGCAGTAGGACTAGCGGTAGCACAGATACGCAGTATTTT
CASSRTSGSTDTQYF
>TRBV7-2|TRBJ2-5|NA|NA
TGTGCCAGCAGCCCCAGCAGCTTCTTGGGTCAGGGTGGAGTGGAGACCCAGTACTTC
CASSPSSFLGQGGVETQYF
>TRBV10-3|TRBJ1-2|NA|NA
TGTGCCATCAGTGAGACAGTCAACTATGGCTACACCTTC
CAISETVNYGYTF
>TRBV29-1|TRBJ2-1|few|NA
TGCAGCGTGGCCCCGCTATCTCTAGCGTATTCCTACAATGAGCAGTTCTTC
CSVAPLSLAYSYNEQFF
>TRBV5-6|TRBJ2-7|NA|NA
TGTGCCAGCAGCTTGAGGGCCGACAGTCCTTCCTCCTACGAGCAGTACTTC
CASSLRADSPSSYEQYF
>TRBV7-6|TRBJ2-5|NA|TRBD2
TGTGCCAGCAGCTGGATGGGGGCCGGGACTAGCGATCCCGAGACCCAGTACTTC
CASSWMGAGTSDPETQYF
>TRBV15|TRBJ1-2|NA|TRBD1
TGTGCCACCAGCAGAGATCGAGAGGACAGGGGATATGGCTACACCTTC
CATSRDREDRGYGYTF
>TRBV9|TRBJ2-2|NA|NA
TGTGCCAGCAGCCTCCAGGGGGCTGGGGGGGTCGGGGAGCTGTTTTTT
CASSLQGAGGVGELFF
>TRBV6-1|TRBJ2-3|NA|TRBD2
TGTGCCAGCAGTGAAAGGAGCGGGGGGGCCACACATACGCAGTATTTT
CASSERSGGATHTQYF
>TRBV6-1|TRBJ2-1|once|TRBD2
TGTGCCAGCAGTGAATCCGCGGGGGGGCCTCTAGAGCAGTTCTTC
CASSESAGGPLEQFF
>TRBV7-8|TRBJ1-1|NA|TRBD1
TGTGCCAGCAGTTTTTTCCGGGACAGGGGAGTGGGTTTCTTT
CASSFFRDRGVGFF
>TRBV6-4|TRBJ2-1|NA|TRBD2
TGTGCCAGCAGTGAGCGGGGGGGCTCCTACAATGAGCAGTTCTTC
CASSERGGSYNEQFF
>TRBV19|TRBJ1-2|few|TRBD1
TGTGCCAGTAGTTCACTGACAGGGGGCGATGGCTACACCTTC
CASSSLTGGDGYTF
>TRBV9|TRBJ2-1|NA|TRBD2
TGTGCCAGCAGCGTAGGTGACAATTGGGAACTAGCGGGAGATGATGAGCAGTTCTTC
CASSVGDNWELAGDDEQFF
>TRBV7-4|TRBJ1-5|NA|NA
TGTGCCAGCAGCTTCGGAGAATTTAACGCCCAGCCCCAGCATTTT
CASSFGEFNAQPQHF
>TRBV18|TRBJ2-7|NA|TRBD1
TGTGCCAGCTCACCTAGGACAGGAACCTACGAGCAGTACTTC
CASSPRTGTYEQYF